These T cell receptor beta chains were read from a single sample in a study of control samples from healthy donors and cancer patients. Assay: immunoSEQ multiplex PCR; the TCRdb copy retains only in-frame clones and omits some. The sample lists about 170,000 clones, 70% to 90% occurring once. Material: blood. These receptors were obtained from a woman aged 30 to 39 in good health. The CDR3 runs from the conserved cysteine through the conserved F or W. Fields, in order: D gene, J gene, clone size, V gene, CDR3 protein, CDR3 DNA. D genes are given only for firm matches. Where a row states a size, it is once, few, many or the class of an expanded clone; other rows omit it.

D: -; J: TRBJ2-3; size: -; V: TRBV24-1; CDR3: CATSDYGADTQYF; DNA: TGTGCCACCAGTGATTACGGCGCAGATACGCAGTATTTT
D: -; J: TRBJ2-3; size: -; V: TRBV2; CDR3: CASRADTQYF; DNA: TGTGCCAGCAGGGCAGATACGCAGTATTTT
D: -; J: TRBJ1-3; size: -; V: TRBV5-1; CDR3: CASSLGASGSSGNTIYF; DNA: TGCGCCAGCAGCTTGGGGGCCTCAGGGAGCTCTGGAAACACCATATATTTT
D: -; J: TRBJ2-1; size: -; V: TRBV27; CDR3: CASSPRGFSYNEQFF; DNA: TGTGCCAGCAGTCCCAGGGGTTTCTCCTACAATGAGCAGTTCTTC
D: -; J: TRBJ1-1; size: -; V: TRBV10-3; CDR3: CAISPREERRNTEAFF; DNA: TGTGCCATCAGTCCCAGGGAGGAAAGGAGGAACACTGAAGCTTTCTTT
D: -; J: TRBJ2-1; size: few; V: TRBV5-1; CDR3: CASTRDPSYNEQFF; DNA: TGCGCCAGCACGCGGGATCCTTCCTACAATGAGCAGTTCTTC
D: TRBD2; J: TRBJ2-7; size: few; V: TRBV5-8; CDR3: CASSSSGRDEQYF; DNA: TGTGCCAGCAGCTCCAGCGGGAGGGACGAGCAGTACTTC
D: TRBD2; J: TRBJ2-3; size: -; V: TRBV4-2; CDR3: CASSQGGLAGTDTQYF; DNA: TGTGCCAGCAGCCAAGGTGGACTAGCGGGCACAGATACGCAGTATTTT
D: -; J: TRBJ1-2; size: -; V: TRBV30; CDR3: CAWTTLDYGYTF; DNA: TGTGCCTGGACAACTCTTGACTATGGCTACACCTTC
D: TRBD1; J: TRBJ1-5; size: once; V: TRBV13; CDR3: CASSLGQGGRPQHF; DNA: TGTGCCAGCAGCTTAGGACAGGGGGGACGGCCCCAGCATTTT
D: -; J: TRBJ2-3; size: -; V: TRBV7-9; CDR3: CASSSLIGDTQYF; DNA: TGTGCCAGCAGCTCCCTCATTGGAGATACGCAGTATTTT
D: -; J: TRBJ1-1; size: -; V: TRBV7-9; CDR3: CATQIKANTEAFF; DNA: TGTGCCACCCAAATTAAGGCGAACACTGAAGCTTTCTTT
D: TRBD2; J: TRBJ2-5; size: -; V: TRBV25-1; CDR3: CASRNRGLGKETQYF; DNA: TGTGCCAGCAGGAATCGAGGACTAGGGAAAGAGACCCAGTACTTC
D: -; J: TRBJ1-5; size: few; V: TRBV3-1/TRBV3-2; CDR3: CASSVDSNQPQHF; DNA: TGTGCCAGCAGCGTCGATAGCAATCAGCCCCAGCATTTT
D: -; J: TRBJ1-5; size: -; V: TRBV5-1; CDR3: CASSFRGDSNQPQHF; DNA: TGCGCCAGCAGCTTTAGGGGGGATAGCAATCAGCCCCAGCATTTT
D: TRBD1; J: TRBJ1-1; size: -; V: TRBV30; CDR3: CAWTPGTGGAGTEAFF; DNA: TGTGCCTGGACCCCAGGGACAGGGGGCGCTGGGACTGAAGCTTTCTTT
D: -; J: TRBJ2-3; size: -; V: TRBV6-1; CDR3: CASSDGQDTQYF; DNA: TGTGCCAGCAGTGATGGACAAGATACGCAGTATTTT
D: -; J: TRBJ2-3; size: -; V: TRBV24-1; CDR3: CATRGQGTDTQYF; DNA: TGTGCCACCAGAGGGCAGGGCACAGATACGCAGTATTTT
D: TRBD1; J: TRBJ1-2; size: -; V: TRBV7-9; CDR3: CASSLGGGGSYYGYTF; DNA: TGTGCCAGCAGCTTAGGAGGGGGCGGATCCTACTATGGCTACACCTTC
D: -; J: TRBJ1-5; size: -; V: TRBV3-1/TRBV3-2; CDR3: CASSHSGNQPQHF; DNA: TGTGCCAGCAGCCATAGTGGCAATCAGCCCCAGCATTTT
D: -; J: TRBJ1-6; size: -; V: TRBV5-6; CDR3: CASSHRASYNSPLHF; DNA: TGTGCCAGCAGCCACCGTGCCTCCTATAATTCACCCCTCCACTTT
D: -; J: TRBJ2-1; size: -; V: TRBV27; CDR3: CASSLGNEQFF; DNA: TGTGCCAGCAGTTTAGGCAATGAGCAGTTCTTC
D: TRBD1; J: TRBJ2-7; size: -; V: TRBV19; CDR3: CASSMRGQYEQYF; DNA: TGTGCCAGTAGTATGAGGGGGCAATACGAGCAGTACTTC
D: TRBD2; J: TRBJ2-3; size: -; V: TRBV10-3; CDR3: CAISGALAGTSTDTQYF; DNA: TGTGCCATCAGTGGTGCCCTAGCGGGGACTAGCACAGATACGCAGTATTTT
D: -; J: TRBJ1-1; size: few; V: TRBV12-3/TRBV12-4; CDR3: CASSFGENTEAFF; DNA: TGTGCCAGCAGTTTTGGAGAGAACACTGAAGCTTTCTTT
D: -; J: TRBJ2-3; size: -; V: TRBV5-1; CDR3: CASSLIGGPSTDTQYF; DNA: TGCGCCAGCAGCCTGATCGGGGGCCCCAGCACAGATACGCAGTATTTT
D: -; J: TRBJ2-6; size: -; V: TRBV29-1; CDR3: CSAMGGTGANVLTF; DNA: TGCAGCGCAATGGGGGGTACTGGGGCCAACGTCCTGACTTTC
D: TRBD2; J: TRBJ2-1; size: once; V: TRBV7-9; CDR3: CASSLARLAGGSYNEQFF; DNA: TGTGCCAGCAGCTTAGCCCGATTAGCGGGAGGCTCCTACAATGAGCAGTTCTTC
D: -; J: TRBJ1-1; size: -; V: TRBV24-1; CDR3: CATSDAGGTEAFF; DNA: TGTGCCACCAGTGACGCTGGGGGCACTGAAGCTTTCTTT
D: -; J: TRBJ2-1; size: -; V: TRBV6-5; CDR3: CAAGRRRDNEQFF; DNA: TGTGCCGCGGGGCGTCGGCGGGACAATGAGCAGTTCTTC
D: -; J: TRBJ1-2; size: -; V: TRBV7-8; CDR3: CASRPRGNYGYTF; DNA: TGTGCCAGCAGACCTCGGGGGAACTATGGCTACACCTTC
D: -; J: TRBJ2-3; size: -; V: TRBV18; CDR3: CASSGTGTDTQYF; DNA: TGTGCCAGCTCAGGGACGGGCACAGATACGCAGTATTTT
D: -; J: TRBJ1-2; size: -; V: TRBV6-6; CDR3: CASSFSDNYGYTF; DNA: TGTGCCAGCAGTTTTTCAGATAACTATGGCTACACCTTC
D: TRBD2; J: TRBJ2-4; size: -; V: TRBV5-1; CDR3: CASSPSSGRAGNIQYF; DNA: TGCGCCAGCAGCCCTAGCAGCGGGAGGGCCGGGAACATTCAGTACTTC
D: -; J: TRBJ2-2; size: -; V: TRBV19; CDR3: CASGTKRTGELFF; DNA: TGTGCCAGTGGAACCAAGAGAACCGGGGAGCTGTTTTTT
D: -; J: TRBJ1-2; size: -; V: TRBV4-1; CDR3: CASSHQEISNYGYTF; DNA: TGCGCCAGCAGCCATCAAGAAATTTCTAACTATGGCTACACCTTC
D: -; J: TRBJ1-6; size: -; V: TRBV5-1; CDR3: CASSTHPLGAGSPLHF; DNA: TGCGCCAGCAGCACACACCCCCTGGGAGCGGGATCACCCCTCCACTTT
D: -; J: TRBJ2-3; size: -; V: TRBV4-1; CDR3: CASSQLDLNTDTQYF; DNA: TGCGCCAGCAGCCAGCTAGACCTAAACACAGATACGCAGTATTTT
D: -; J: TRBJ2-6; size: once; V: TRBV7-9; CDR3: CASSLLGQSGANVLTF; DNA: TGTGCCAGCAGCTTATTAGGTCAATCTGGGGCCAACGTCCTGACTTTC
D: -; J: TRBJ2-1; size: -; V: TRBV10-3; CDR3: CAISGAGSYNEQFF; DNA: TGTGCCATCAGTGGAGCGGGCTCCTACAATGAGCAGTTCTTC
D: -; J: TRBJ1-1; size: -; V: TRBV7-8; CDR3: CASSLVGGYPEAFF; DNA: TGTGCCAGCAGCTTAGTCGGGGGCTACCCTGAAGCTTTCTTT
D: -; J: TRBJ1-2; size: -; V: TRBV4-1; CDR3: CASSQGTGYGYTF; DNA: TGCGCCAGCAGCCAGGGGACTGGCTATGGCTACACCTTC
D: -; J: TRBJ2-3; size: -; V: TRBV5-1; CDR3: CASSSASTDTQYF; DNA: TGCGCCAGCAGCTCTGCAAGCACAGATACGCAGTATTTT
D: TRBD2; J: TRBJ2-1; size: -; V: TRBV27; CDR3: CASTAGGDYNEQFF; DNA: TGTGCCAGCACCGCGGGGGGGGATTACAATGAGCAGTTCTTC
D: TRBD2; J: TRBJ2-3; size: -; V: TRBV7-2; CDR3: CASSYRGTSGFPAF; DNA: TGTGCCAGCAGCTATCGCGGAACTAGCGGGTTCCCAGCTTTT
D: TRBD1; J: TRBJ1-1; size: -; V: TRBV18; CDR3: CASSPGQGGEAFF; DNA: TGTGCCAGCTCCCCAGGACAGGGTGGTGAAGCTTTCTTT
D: -; J: TRBJ1-2; size: -; V: TRBV6-5; CDR3: CASSLTGLSHGYTF; DNA: TGTGCCAGCAGTCTTACGGGGCTTTCCCATGGCTACACCTTC
D: TRBD1; J: TRBJ2-2; size: -; V: TRBV13; CDR3: CASSLAGTGFTGELFF; DNA: TGTGCCAGCAGCTTGGCCGGGACAGGGTTCACCGGGGAGCTGTTTTTT
D: -; J: TRBJ1-2; size: few; V: TRBV5-1; CDR3: CASSLGRIANYGYTF; DNA: TGCGCCAGCAGCTTGGGCCGGATAGCTAACTATGGCTACACCTTC
D: -; J: TRBJ1-1; size: -; V: TRBV28; CDR3: CASSFNRNTEAFF; DNA: TGTGCCAGCAGTTTCAACAGAAACACTGAAGCTTTCTTT
D: -; J: TRBJ2-7; size: -; V: TRBV25-1; CDR3: CASSRVGVEQYF; DNA: TGTGCCAGCAGCCGGGTAGGGGTCGAGCAGTACTTC
D: -; J: TRBJ1-5; size: -; V: TRBV6-7; CDR3: CASSHPFSRDGNQPQHF; DNA: TGTGCCAGCAGTCACCCCTTCTCGAGGGATGGCAATCAGCCCCAGCATTTT
D: -; J: TRBJ2-7; size: once; V: TRBV21-1; CDR3: CASSPPLAGAVYEQYF; DNA: TGTGCCAGCTCACCACCCCTAGCGGGAGCTGTCTACGAGCAGTACTTC
D: TRBD2; J: TRBJ2-2; size: few; V: TRBV2; CDR3: CASSVRTSNTGELFF; DNA: TGTGCCAGCAGTGTCCGGACTAGCAACACCGGGGAGCTGTTTTTT
D: TRBD1; J: TRBJ2-7; size: -; V: TRBV11-2; CDR3: CASSLFLGQGTYEQYF; DNA: TGTGCCAGCAGCTTATTCCTGGGACAGGGGACCTACGAGCAGTACTTC
D: -; J: TRBJ2-7; size: -; V: TRBV12-3/TRBV12-4; CDR3: CASLGAPTYEQYF; DNA: TGTGCCAGCCTCGGCGCCCCGACCTACGAGCAGTACTTC
D: TRBD1; J: TRBJ1-1; size: -; V: TRBV30; CDR3: CAYRTGVNTEAFF; DNA: TGTGCCTATCGGACAGGGGTGAACACTGAAGCTTTCTTT
D: TRBD1; J: TRBJ1-1; size: -; V: TRBV19; CDR3: CASKDRGDKNTEAFF; DNA: TGTGCCAGTAAAGACAGGGGGGATAAGAACACTGAAGCTTTCTTT
D: -; J: TRBJ2-2; size: -; V: TRBV5-4; CDR3: CASSLYTGELFF; DNA: TGTGCCAGCAGCTTGTATACTGGGGAGCTGTTTTTT